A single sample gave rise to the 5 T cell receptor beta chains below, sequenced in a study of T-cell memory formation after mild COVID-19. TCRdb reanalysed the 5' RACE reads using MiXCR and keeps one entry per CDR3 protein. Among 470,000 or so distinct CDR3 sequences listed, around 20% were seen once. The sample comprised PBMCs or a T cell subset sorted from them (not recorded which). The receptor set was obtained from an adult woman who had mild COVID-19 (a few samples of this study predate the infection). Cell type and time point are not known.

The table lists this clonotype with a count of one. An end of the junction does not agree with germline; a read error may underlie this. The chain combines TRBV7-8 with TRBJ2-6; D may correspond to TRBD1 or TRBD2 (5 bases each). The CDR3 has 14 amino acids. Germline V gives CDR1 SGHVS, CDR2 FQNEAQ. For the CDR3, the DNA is TGTGCCAGCAGCCCGAGGGATGGGGCCAACGTCATGACTTTC. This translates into CASSPRDGANVMTF.

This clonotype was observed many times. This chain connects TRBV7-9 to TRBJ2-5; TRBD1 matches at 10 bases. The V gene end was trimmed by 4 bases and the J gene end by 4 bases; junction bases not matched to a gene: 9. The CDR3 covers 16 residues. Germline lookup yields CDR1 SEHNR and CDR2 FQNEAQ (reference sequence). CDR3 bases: TGTGCCAGCAGCTCGGACAGGGGGAGCGTAGGAGAGACCCAGTACTTC. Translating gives CASSSDRGSVGETQYF.

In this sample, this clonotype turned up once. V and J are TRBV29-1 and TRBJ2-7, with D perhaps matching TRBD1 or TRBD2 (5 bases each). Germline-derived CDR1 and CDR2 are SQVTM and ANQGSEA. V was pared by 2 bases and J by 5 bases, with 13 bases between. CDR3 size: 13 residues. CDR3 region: CSVERTGHDEQYF. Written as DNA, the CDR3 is TGCAGCGTTGAACGGACGGGGCATGACGAGCAGTACTTC.

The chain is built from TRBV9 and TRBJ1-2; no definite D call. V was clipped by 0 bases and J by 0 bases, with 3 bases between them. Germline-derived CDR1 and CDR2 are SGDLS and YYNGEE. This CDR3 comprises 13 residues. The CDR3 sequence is CASSVVANYGYTF. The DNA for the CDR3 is TGTGCCAGCAGCGTAGTAGCTAACTATGGCTACACCTTC.

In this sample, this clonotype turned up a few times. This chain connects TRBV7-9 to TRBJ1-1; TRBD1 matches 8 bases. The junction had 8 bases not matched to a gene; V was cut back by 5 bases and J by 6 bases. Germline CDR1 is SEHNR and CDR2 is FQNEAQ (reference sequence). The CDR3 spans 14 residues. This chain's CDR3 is CASSPGQEKAEAFF. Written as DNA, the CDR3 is TGTGCCAGCAGCCCGGGACAGGAGAAGGCTGAAGCTTTCTTT.